Reported below is one T cell receptor beta chain. Clones were sequenced by immunoSEQ multiplex PCR, and TCRdb holds only the in-frame ones, with some missing. The profile shows more than 450,000 clones, about nine tenths of them singletons. This specimen comes from a study of blood T cell repertoires in COVID-19. Cohort placement rested on clinical history that participants reported themselves. This receptor was obtained from a woman under 30 who had recovered from COVID-19. Material for sequencing was PBMCs or T cells enriched from blood (not recorded which).

The CDR3 region is CASSIGFGGWVTEAFF. The CDR3 DNA sequence: TGTGCCAGTAGTATCGGCTTCGGGGGATGGGTCACTGAAGCTTTCTTT. The chain recombines TRBV19 with TRBJ1-1, with a tentative D call TRBD1 (5 bases). This CDR3 contains 16 residues. V shed 3 bases and J shed 4 bases, with 18 bases lying between them. CDR1 and CDR2 (germline): LNHDA, SQIVND (reference sequence).